This entry lists 29 T cell receptor beta chains sequenced from one sample in a study of tumor-infiltrating lymphocytes in localized non-small cell lung cancer. Only in-frame clones appear in the TCRdb table, and some are missing; sequencing was by immunoSEQ multiplex PCR. This table has around 3,500 clones, 55% to 60% appearing once. Sequenced input: uninvolved lung tissue not adjacent to the tumor. The receptors stem from a human donor with non-small cell lung cancer.

By sample share, this clone is large. The chain recombines TRBV5-5 with TRBJ1-1, with unresolved D. Germline values: CDR1 SGHKS, CDR2 YYEKEE (reference sequence). Trimming shortened V by 3 bases and J by 0 bases, and 6 bases separated the two germline ends. The CDR3 has 13 residues. Here the CDR3 reads CASSYDLNTEAFF. The CDR3 nucleotides are TGTGCCAGCAGCTATGACCTGAACACTGAAGCTTTCTTT.

The V call is TRBV9, the J call TRBJ2-2; D is unresolved. The CDR3 has 14 residues. Trimming shortened V by 2 bases and J by 2 bases, and 7 bases separated the two germline ends. Looked up from germline, CDR1 is SGDLS and CDR2 is YYNGEE. The chain's CDR3 is CASSVNSNTGELFF. The CDR3 region has the DNA TGTGCCAGCAGCGTCAACAGTAACACCGGGGAGCTGTTTTTT.

The chain employs TRBV5-1 and TRBJ2-3; D is uncertain. This CDR3 is 15 amino acids long. Per the germline V gene, CDR1 is SGHRS and CDR2 is YFSETQ. V was clipped by 3 bases and J by 0 bases, with 11 bases between them. The CDR3 is CASSSDTTSTDTQYF. CDR3 bases: TGCGCCAGCAGCTCTGACACCACTAGCACAGATACGCAGTATTTT.

J is TRBJ2-7 and V is TRBV11-2; possible D gene TRBD1, 7 bases. Germline V CDR1 and CDR2: SGHAT, FQNNGV. V dropped 0 bases and J dropped 2 bases, with 23 bases sitting between them. CDR3 length: 19 amino acids. In DNA, the CDR3 is TGTGCCAGCAGCTTAGAGGGTCGGACACCAGGGGGGCCGACCTACGAGCAGTACTTC. This encodes CASSLEGRTPGGPTYEQYF.

The chain recombines TRBV9 with TRBJ2-3; 10 bases match TRBD1. Germline V gives CDR1 SGDLS, CDR2 YYNGEE. CDR3 size: 19 residues. J gave up 0 bases and V 0 bases, and 10 bases lay outside the gene matches. The CDR3 nucleotides are TGTGCCAGCAGCGTAGAACGCGGGACAGGGGCCGTCAGCACAGATACGCAGTATTTT. Amino acids: CASSVERGTGAVSTDTQYF.

The chain recombines TRBV30 with TRBJ1-1; 8 bases agree with TRBD1. This CDR3 is 15 amino acids long. CDR1 and CDR2 (germline): GTSNPN, SVGIG (reference sequence). The trim removed 4 bases at V and 3 bases at J, leaving 10 bases unmatched. CDR3 loop: CAWTDRGRGHTEAFF. The CDR3 coding sequence is TGTGCCTGGACCGACAGGGGTCGGGGGCACACTGAAGCTTTCTTT.

This clone is large by share. The chain links TRBV7-3 to TRBJ2-2, with D possibly TRBD2 on 6 matching bases. This CDR3 is 14 amino acids long. CDR1 and CDR2 from the germline V gene are SGHTA and FQGTGA. The germline V and J ends were trimmed by 6 bases and 4 bases, with 12 bases remaining between them. The CDR3 region has the DNA TGTGCCAGCAGGTCGGGGGTAGGCACCGGGGAGCTGTTTTTT. Translated: CASRSGVGTGELFF.

This chain links TRBV2 with TRBJ1-2, with unresolved D. Germline assignment: CDR1 SNHLY and CDR2 FYNNEI. The CDR3 is 12 residues long. Trimming took off 3 bases at V and 5 bases at J, with 7 bases between the two ends. The CDR3 loop reads CASSDSWYGYTF. Written as DNA, the CDR3 is TGTGCCAGCAGTGACTCATGGTATGGCTACACCTTC. The whole variable domain, remainder taken from reference TRBV2 and TRBJ1-2, is EPEVTQTPSHQVTQMGQEVILRCVPISNHLYFYWYRQILGQKVEFLVSFYNNEISEKSEIFDDQFSVERPDGSNFTLKIRSTKLEDSAMYFCASSDSWYGYTFGSGTRLTVV.

The chain uses TRBV11-3 and TRBJ2-7; no firm D call. V was pared by 0 bases and J by 0 bases, with 3 bases between. CDR3 size: 13 residues. Germline lookup yields CDR1 SGHNT and CDR2 YENEEA. CDR3 residues: CASSLESSYEQYF. The DNA for the CDR3 is TGTGCCAGCAGCTTAGAATCCTCCTACGAGCAGTACTTC.

The chain carries TRBV7-6 and TRBJ2-7; no firm D call. Germline CDR1 and CDR2: SGHVS and FNYEAQ. V lost 0 bases to trimming and J lost 6 bases, with 6 bases between them. The CDR3 has 12 amino acids. The CDR3 DNA follows: TGTGCCAGCAGCTTAGCGACCTCCGAGCAGTACTTC. It codes for CASSLATSEQYF.

This chain connects TRBV6-5 to TRBJ2-1; D is possibly TRBD1 (6 bases). This CDR3 is built from 15 residues. The V gene's germline CDR1 is MNHEY and CDR2 SVGAGI. Trimming removed 0 bases from V and 0 bases from J, with 6 bases in between. CDR3 nucleotides: TGTGCCAGCAGTTACTCAGGGGGCTCCTACAATGAGCAGTTCTTC. As protein: CASSYSGGSYNEQFF.

As concerns this clone: The sample holds other DNA sequences that translate to the same CDR3. J is TRBJ2-7 and V is TRBV6-1; D uncertain. CDR3 length equals 11 residues. CDR1 and CDR2 from the germline V gene are MNHNS and SASEGT. Trimming removed 4 bases from V and 2 bases from J, with 3 bases in between. The chain's CDR3 is CASSATYEQYF. The CDR3 DNA sequence: TGTGCCAGCAGTGCTACCTACGAGCAGTACTTC.

This chain uses TRBV19 with TRBJ2-1, with D uncertain. The CDR3 loop spans 14 amino acids. CDR1 is LNHDA and CDR2 is SQIVND in the germline V gene (reference sequence). Trimming left V 3 bases short and J 7 bases short, with 13 bases between. CDR3 sequence reads: CASSIRVSGNEQFF. The CDR3 bases are TGTGCCAGTAGTATTCGGGTCTCAGGTAATGAGCAGTTCTTC.

The chain carries TRBV29-1 and TRBJ1-1, with D tentatively TRBD1 (5 bases). The ends were cut back, 7 bases at V and 4 bases at J, with 10 bases in the middle. The CDR3 has 11 residues. Germline lookup yields CDR1 SQVTM and CDR2 ANQGSEA. The CDR3 nucleotides read TGCAGCGCAGGGTACGGCACTGAAGCTTTCTTT. Translated, it gives CSAGYGTEAFF.

V gene TRBV29-1 combines with J gene TRBJ2-7, with D hard to call. Germline lookup yields CDR1 SQVTM and CDR2 ANQGSEA. The V and J ends lost 8 bases and 2 bases respectively, with 22 bases between them. The CDR3 covers 15 residues. CDR3 nucleotides: TGCAGCCCCCGATCCTACCGGGTCGCCACCTACGAGCAGTACTTC. Translated, it gives CSPRSYRVATYEQYF.

This chain uses TRBV7-2 with TRBJ2-2; D possibly uses TRBD1 or TRBD2 (5 bases each). Germline CDR1 and CDR2: SGHTA and FQGNSA. The CDR3 is 15 amino acids. Trimming cost V 4 bases and J 4 bases, with 13 bases left between them. The CDR3 protein is CASSSTGTVTGELFF. Here the CDR3 DNA reads TGTGCCAGCAGCTCCACCGGGACGGTCACCGGGGAGCTGTTTTTT.

This clone was observed a few times. This chain joins TRBV7-9 and TRBJ2-7; TRBD1 agrees at 9 bases. The CDR3 covers 14 residues. CDR1 is SEHNR, CDR2 FQNEAQ, per germline (reference sequence). V lost 11 bases, J lost 1 base, and 9 bases stayed unmatched. The CDR3 sequence is CAGTSGTGSYEQYF. DNA for the CDR3: TGTGCCGGGACATCCGGGACAGGGTCCTACGAGCAGTACTTC.

This clone came up once. V is TRBV5-1 and J is TRBJ2-3, with a possible D match to TRBD2 (5 bases). The CDR3 runs 16 residues. Trimming took off 3 bases at V and 0 bases at J, with 14 bases between the two ends. Germline loops: CDR1 SGHRS, CDR2 YFSETQ. The CDR3 DNA follows: TGCGCCAGCAGCTCCGATCTACGGGGAAGCACAGATACGCAGTATTTT. Encoded protein: CASSSDLRGSTDTQYF.

This clone appeared a few times. The J gene is TRBJ1-5, the V gene TRBV27; D is possibly TRBD1 (5 bases). CDR3 length: 19 residues. Trimming left V 0 bases short and J 1 base short, with 19 bases between. Germline V CDR1 and CDR2: MNHEY, SMNVEV (reference sequence). This chain's CDR3 is CASSLSAGGVERSNQPQHF. The CDR3 bases are TGTGCCAGCAGTTTATCGGCGGGGGGGGTTGAAAGGAGCAATCAGCCCCAGCATTTT.

The V call is TRBV29-1, the J call TRBJ2-1; TRBD1 aligns across 9 bases. CDR1 is SQVTM and CDR2 is ANQGSEA in the germline V gene. The CDR3 runs to 13 residues. J gave up 2 bases and V 7 bases, and 3 bases lay outside the gene matches. The CDR3 DNA sequence: TGCAGCGCAGGGACAGGGCCCTACAATGAGCAGTTCTTC. It translates to CSAGTGPYNEQFF.

There are a few counts of this clone. The chain has TRBV9 and TRBJ2-1, with 9 positions matching TRBD1. Germline CDR1 SGDLS, CDR2 YYNGEE. This CDR3 contains 16 residues. The trim removed 6 bases at V and 4 bases at J, leaving 11 bases unmatched. CDR3 residues: CASTNPGQGSYNEQFF. Here the CDR3 DNA reads TGTGCCAGCACTAATCCGGGACAGGGCTCTTACAATGAGCAGTTCTTC.

The chain couples TRBV6-5 to TRBJ1-3; D might be TRBD1 (6 bases). The CDR3 is 15 amino acids. The V and J ends lost 10 bases and 0 bases respectively, with 16 bases between them. Germline loops: CDR1 MNHEY, CDR2 SVGAGI. CDR3 sequence reads: CATQDSLTSGNTIYF. Written as DNA, the CDR3 is TGTGCCACCCAGGACAGCCTTACCTCTGGAAACACCATATATTTT.

The chain combines TRBV7-2 with TRBJ1-1; 11 nucleotides match TRBD1. The CDR3 is 15 amino acids. CDR1 and CDR2 from the germline V gene are SGHTA and FQGNSA. The J segment lost 3 bases and the V segment lost 5 bases, leaving 5 bases of the junction unmatched. This CDR3 is CASSTGQGAYTEAFF. The CDR3 DNA reads TGTGCCAGCAGCACCGGACAGGGGGCGTACACTGAAGCTTTCTTT.

The chain links TRBV4-1 to TRBJ2-2, with TRBD2 matching over 11 bases. V shed 4 bases and J 6 bases; nucleotides not matched to a gene: 4. CDR1 is MGHRA and CDR2 is YSYEKL in the germline V gene. This CDR3 region has 15 residues. The CDR3 DNA sequence: TGCGCCAGCAGCCCGGGACTAGCGGAACCCGGGGAGCTGTTTTTT. This gives the protein CASSPGLAEPGELFF.

This clone was detected only once. The chain carries TRBV30 and TRBJ1-2, with D uncertain. Trimming pared 0 bases from V and 8 bases from J, leaving 7 bases between. The CDR3 spans 11 residues. Germline V gene data show CDR1 as GTSNPN and CDR2 as SVGIG (reference sequence). The CDR3: CAWSVAGGYTF. The CDR3 region has the DNA TGTGCCTGGAGTGTAGCGGGCGGCTACACCTTC.

This clone was recorded a few times. The chain links TRBV7-2 to TRBJ1-1; D is undetermined. Germline V gene sequence: CDR1 SGHTA, CDR2 FQGNSA. CDR3 length equals 13 residues. V dropped 5 bases and J dropped 1 base, with 8 bases sitting between them. CDR3 nucleotide sequence: TGTGCCAGCAGCATGGACCGGAACACTGAAGCTTTCTTT. Translation gives CASSMDRNTEAFF. Together with reference TRBV7-2 and TRBJ1-1, the CDR3 gives the full variable domain: GAGVSQSPSNKVTEKGKDVELRCDPISGHTALYWYRQSLGQGLEFLIYFQGNSAPDKSGLPSDRFSAERTGGSVSTLTIQRTQQEDSAVYLCASSMDRNTEAFFGQGTRLTVV.

V and J are TRBV4-3 and TRBJ1-4; D ambiguous. Trimming took off 0 bases at V and 6 bases at J, with 11 bases between the two ends. The CDR3 sequence is 15 residues long. Germline assignment: CDR1 LGHNA and CDR2 YSLEER. The chain's CDR3 is CASSQDSRRDEKLFF. In DNA form, the CDR3 reads TGCGCCAGCAGCCAAGATTCTAGACGGGATGAAAAACTGTTTTTT.

The table lists this clone with a few counts. The chain is built from TRBV25-1 and TRBJ2-5; the match to TRBD2 covers 9 bases. The V gene's germline CDR1 is MGHDK and CDR2 SYGVNS. The CDR3 covers 16 residues. V lost 3 bases and J lost 2; bases outside the gene matches: 7. CDR3 sequence: CASSEGGGREQETQYF. CDR3 in DNA: TGTGCCAGCAGTGAGGGTGGCGGGAGGGAACAAGAGACCCAGTACTTC.

The J gene is TRBJ1-5, the V gene TRBV6-1; maybe TRBD1 (5 bases). Germline V CDR1 and CDR2: MNHNS, SASEGT. The CDR3 totals 15 residues. V lost 2 bases, J lost 1 base, and 9 bases lay in between. CDR3 in DNA: TGTGCCAGCAGTGAATGGGGCGGGAGCAATCAGCCCCAGCATTTT. It is translated as CASSEWGGSNQPQHF.